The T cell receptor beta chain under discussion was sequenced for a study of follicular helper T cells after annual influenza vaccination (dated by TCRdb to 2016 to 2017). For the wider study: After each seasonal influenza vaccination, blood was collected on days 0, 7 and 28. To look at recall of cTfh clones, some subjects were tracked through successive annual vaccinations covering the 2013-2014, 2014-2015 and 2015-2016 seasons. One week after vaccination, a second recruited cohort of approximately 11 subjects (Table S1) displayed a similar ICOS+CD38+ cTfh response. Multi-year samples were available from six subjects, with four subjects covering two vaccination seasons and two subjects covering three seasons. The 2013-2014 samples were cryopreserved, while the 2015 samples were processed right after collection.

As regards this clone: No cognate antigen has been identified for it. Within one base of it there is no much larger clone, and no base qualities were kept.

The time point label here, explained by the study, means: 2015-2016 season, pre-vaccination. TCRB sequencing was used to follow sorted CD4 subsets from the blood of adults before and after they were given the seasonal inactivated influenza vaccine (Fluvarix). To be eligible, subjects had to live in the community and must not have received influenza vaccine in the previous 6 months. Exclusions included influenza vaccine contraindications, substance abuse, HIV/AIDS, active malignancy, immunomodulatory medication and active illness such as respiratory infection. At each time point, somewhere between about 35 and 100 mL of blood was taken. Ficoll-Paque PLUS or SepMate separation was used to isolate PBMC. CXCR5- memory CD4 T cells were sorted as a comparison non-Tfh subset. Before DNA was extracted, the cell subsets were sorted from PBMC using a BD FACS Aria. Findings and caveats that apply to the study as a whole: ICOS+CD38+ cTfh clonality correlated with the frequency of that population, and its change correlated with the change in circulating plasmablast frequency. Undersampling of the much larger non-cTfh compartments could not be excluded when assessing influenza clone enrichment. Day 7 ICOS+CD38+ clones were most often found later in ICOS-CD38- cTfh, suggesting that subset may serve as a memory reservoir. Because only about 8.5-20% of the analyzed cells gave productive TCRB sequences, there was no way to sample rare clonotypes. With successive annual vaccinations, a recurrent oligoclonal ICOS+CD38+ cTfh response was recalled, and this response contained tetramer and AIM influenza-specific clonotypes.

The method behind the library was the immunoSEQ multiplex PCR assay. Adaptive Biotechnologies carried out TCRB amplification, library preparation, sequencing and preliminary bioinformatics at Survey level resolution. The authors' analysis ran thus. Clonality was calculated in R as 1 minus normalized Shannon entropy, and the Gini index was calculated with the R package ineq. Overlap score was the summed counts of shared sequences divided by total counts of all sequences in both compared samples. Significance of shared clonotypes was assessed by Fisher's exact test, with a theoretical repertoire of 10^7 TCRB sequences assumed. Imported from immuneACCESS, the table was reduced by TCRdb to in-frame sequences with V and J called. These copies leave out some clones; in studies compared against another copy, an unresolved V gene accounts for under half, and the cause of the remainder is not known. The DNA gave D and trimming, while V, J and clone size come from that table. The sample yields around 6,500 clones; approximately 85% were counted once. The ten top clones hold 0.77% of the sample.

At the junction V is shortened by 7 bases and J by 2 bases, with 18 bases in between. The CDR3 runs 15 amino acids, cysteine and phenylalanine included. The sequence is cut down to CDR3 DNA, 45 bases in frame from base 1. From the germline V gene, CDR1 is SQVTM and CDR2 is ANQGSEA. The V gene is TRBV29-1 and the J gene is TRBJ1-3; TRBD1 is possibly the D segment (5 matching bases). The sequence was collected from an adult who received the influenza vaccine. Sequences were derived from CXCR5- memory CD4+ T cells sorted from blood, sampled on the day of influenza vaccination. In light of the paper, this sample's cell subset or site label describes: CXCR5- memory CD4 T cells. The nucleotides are TGCAGCGCCTCGGCGGGGGACGTTGCTGGAAACACCATATATTTT. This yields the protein CSASAGDVAGNTIYF.